One sample yielded the 27 T cell receptor beta chains listed below, sequenced in a study of CD8 T cells in ankylosing spondylitis (dated by TCRdb to about 2017). What the study reported, not specific to this receptor: Blood from ankylosing spondylitis patients appeared to be characterized by a TCR beta motif composed of 7 to 9 highly homologous amino acid variants.

The library came from 5' RACE. Instrument used: Illumina HiSeq 2500. TCRdb passed the public sequencing reads through fastp at Q25 and MiXCR, retaining productive beta sequences. When rows share a CDR3 protein, they turn into one entry using the most common DNA and genes. Within this sample are about 480,000 distinct CDR3 sequences, with under 20% of them counted one time only. The top ten clones comprise around 0.92% of the sample. These receptors are not linked to any known antigen. The sequenced sample was blood, either unsorted or a sorted T cell fraction (not recorded which). Receptors were obtained from a male donor with ankylosing spondylitis.

This sequence joins TRBV5-1 and TRBJ2-3; 10 positions match TRBD2. Germline lookup yields CDR1 SGHRS and CDR2 YFSETQ. This CDR3 is built from 17 residues. V trimming: 0 bases; J trimming: 1 base; junction bases outside the gene matches: 5. The CDR3 bases are TGCGCCAGCAGCTTGGGGGCTAGCGGGGGACGCACAGATACGCAGTATTTT. It codes for CASSLGASGGRTDTQYF.

The chain recombines TRBV15 with TRBJ2-5; weak D call: TRBD1 (5 bases). V was cut by 2 bases and J by 2 bases, with 15 bases left in between. The germline CDR1 and CDR2 sequences are LNHNV and YYDKDF (reference sequence). This CDR3 contains 16 residues. CDR3 sequence: CATSRTQMGPQETQYF. For the CDR3, the DNA is TGTGCCACCAGCAGAACCCAAATGGGGCCTCAAGAGACCCAGTACTTC. The whole variable domain, remainder taken from reference TRBV15 and TRBJ2-5, is DAMVIQNPRYQVTQFGKPVTLSCSQTLNHNVMYWYQQKSSQAPKLLFHYYDKDFNNEADTPDNFQSRRPNTSFCFLDIRSPGLGDTAMYLCATSRTQMGPQETQYFGPGTRLLVL.

The chain links TRBV12-3 or TRBV12-4 to TRBJ1-6; D is possibly TRBD1 (5 bases). This CDR3 is built from 16 residues. V was clipped by 6 bases and J by 3 bases, with 15 bases between them. The CDR3 loop is CASSPSGRGYNSPLHF. The CDR3 coding sequence is TGTGCCAGCAGCCCCTCAGGGAGGGGCTATAATTCACCCCTCCACTTT.

The rearrangement uses TRBV7-6 and TRBJ1-6, with D unresolved. In germline, CDR1 is SGHVS, CDR2 FNYEAQ. The V end was cut by 5 bases, the J end by 9 bases, with 11 bases between. This CDR3 is built from 13 residues. This chain's CDR3 is CASSPALGSPLHF. The CDR3 DNA sequence: TGTGCCAGCAGCCCCGCTTTAGGTTCACCCCTCCACTTT.

This chain links TRBV27 with TRBJ1-1, with D uncertain. This CDR3 is 16 amino acids long. Trimming stripped 2 bases from V and 0 bases from J, with 13 bases between. Germline V gene sequence: CDR1 MNHEY, CDR2 SMNVEV (reference sequence). The CDR3 here is CASSLRPSMMNTEAFF. DNA of the CDR3: TGTGCCAGCAGTTTAAGGCCATCCATGATGAACACTGAAGCTTTCTTT.

The chain employs TRBV3-1 and TRBJ2-2, with a weak D call TRBD2 (6 bases). V lost 1 base and J 6 bases, leaving 24 bases between the germline ends. CDR1 is LGHDT and CDR2 is YNNKEL in the germline V gene (reference sequence). The CDR3 totals 19 residues. The CDR3 loop is CASSQAGGFRRVIAGELFF. The CDR3 DNA follows: TGTGCCAGCAGCCAAGCCGGAGGGTTTCGGCGGGTGATAGCCGGGGAGCTGTTTTTT.

This clonotype has only a few counts. The chain employs TRBV7-9 and TRBJ2-7, with 11 bases identical to TRBD2. Germline loops: CDR1 SEHNR, CDR2 FQNEAQ (reference sequence). Trimming at V came to 6 bases and at J to 3 bases, leaving 4 bases not matched to a gene. The CDR3 runs to 14 residues. The CDR3 region is CASRFSGGDYEQYF. CDR3 sequence (DNA): TGTGCCAGCAGGTTTAGCGGGGGGGACTACGAGCAGTACTTC.

This clonotype was counted a few times. CDR3 DNA: TGTGCCAGCAGCAGAGCAGGGCAGGTTTCCTACAATGAGCAGTTCTTC. This translates into CASSRAGQVSYNEQFF. The V and J genes are TRBV7-9 and TRBJ2-1; the D gene is possibly TRBD1 (5 bases). This CDR3 contains 16 residues. Germline CDR1 and CDR2: SEHNR and FQNEAQ (reference sequence). V was clipped by 5 bases and J by 1 base, with 15 bases between them.

Only a few counts were recorded for this clonotype. The chain employs TRBV9 and TRBJ2-2; 11 bases align to TRBD2. Losses at the gene ends were 2 bases for V and 0 bases for J; bases not matched to a gene: 3. From germline, CDR1 is SGDLS and CDR2 YYNGEE. The CDR3 contains 17 residues. Here the CDR3 reads CASSVVSGGANTGELFF. The CDR3 DNA reads TGTGCCAGCAGCGTTGTTAGCGGGGGGGCGAACACCGGGGAGCTGTTTTTT.

This clonotype has just a few counts. This chain links TRBV4-2 with TRBJ2-4; D gene ambiguous. The length of the CDR3 is 18 residues. Germline lookup yields CDR1 LGHNA and CDR2 YNFKEQ. Trimming left V 0 bases short and J 7 bases short, with 22 bases between. CDR3 sequence reads: CASSQEWSRSGRLNIQYF. CDR3 sequence (DNA): TGTGCCAGCAGCCAAGAGTGGAGTAGGTCGGGTCGGCTGAACATTCAGTACTTC.

This clonotype occurred a few times. This rearrangement joins TRBV6-4 to TRBJ2-3, with 9 nucleotides matching TRBD2. The V segment lost 2 bases and the J segment 5 bases; nucleotides outside the gene matches: 5. The CDR3 runs 15 residues. The germline V gene encodes CDR1 MRHNA and CDR2 SNTAGT. The CDR3 region is CASSDNAGGGDTQYF. CDR3 nucleotide sequence: TGTGCCAGCAGTGACAACGCGGGGGGGGGAGATACGCAGTATTTT.

This clonotype was seen at least ten times. J is TRBJ2-5 and V is TRBV5-1; 12 nucleotides line up with TRBD2. This CDR3 region has 15 residues. The V segment lost 4 bases and the J segment 5 bases; nucleotides outside the gene matches: 6. Germline V CDR1 and CDR2: SGHRS, YFSETQ. In DNA, the CDR3 is TGCGCCAGCAGCCCCTTCGGGACTAGCGGGGAGACCCAGTACTTC. It codes for CASSPFGTSGETQYF. The full variable domain, its missing parts supplied by reference TRBV5-1 and TRBJ2-5, is KAGVTQTPRYLIKTRGQQVTLSCSPISGHRSVSWYQQTPGQGLQFLFEYFSETQRNKGNFPGRFSGRQFSNSRSEMNVSTLELGDSALYLCASSPFGTSGETQYFGPGTRLLVL.

This clonotype was observed a few times. The rearrangement uses TRBV3-1 and TRBJ2-1; D is undetermined. CDR3 size: 17 residues. In germline, CDR1 is LGHDT, CDR2 YNNKEL (reference sequence). V was trimmed by 0 bases and J by 4 bases, leaving 16 bases between them. The CDR3 region has the DNA TGTGCCAGCAGCCAAGACGCCCCAAGGACCCCATACAATGAGCAGTTCTTC. This gives the protein CASSQDAPRTPYNEQFF.

CDR3 sequence: CSARVGQNFSPQHF. The CDR3 region has the DNA TGCAGTGCTAGAGTAGGACAGAACTTCTCGCCCCAGCATTTT. This sequence joins TRBV20-1 and TRBJ1-5; D may be TRBD1 (6 bases). This CDR3 region has 14 residues. Deletions cut 1 base from V and 9 bases from J, with 16 bases between. Germline V gene lookup returns CDR1 DFQATT and CDR2 SNEGSKA (reference sequence).

There are a few counts of this clonotype. J is TRBJ1-5 and V is TRBV7-2; no firm D call. Germline V lookup: CDR1 SGHTA, CDR2 FQGNSA. The CDR3 length is 13 residues. V gave up 3 bases and J gave up 4 bases, with 7 bases separating them. The CDR3 sequence: CASSLNQNQPQHF. The CDR3 region has the DNA TGTGCCAGCAGCTTGAATCAGAATCAGCCCCAGCATTTT.

CDR3 DNA: TGTGCCAGCAGCCTACAGGGGCTCTCCTACGAGCAGTACTTC. As protein: CASSLQGLSYEQYF. V gene TRBV28 combines with J gene TRBJ2-7, with TRBD1 matching 7 bases. This CDR3 has 14 residues. Germline loops: CDR1 MDHEN, CDR2 SYDVKM. J lost 0 bases, V lost 6 bases, and 5 bases had no gene match.

In this sample, this clonotype turned up a few times. The V gene is TRBV12-3 or TRBV12-4, the J gene TRBJ1-1, with D perhaps TRBD1 (5 bases). CDR3 length: 18 residues. Trimming left V 6 bases short and J 0 bases short, with 23 bases between. The DNA for the CDR3 is TGTGCCAGCAGCCCCGACAGTCGAAGGAGAAATATGAACACTGAAGCTTTCTTT. Amino acids: CASSPDSRRRNMNTEAFF.

This clonotype occurred a few times. The junction departs from the called germline gene at one end, perhaps through a read error. This chain joins TRBV6-2 or TRBV6-3 and TRBJ2-4; D gene ambiguous. CDR1 is MNHEY and CDR2 is SVGEGT in the germline V gene. This CDR3 region has 10 residues. The CDR3 bases are TGTGCCAGCAGTTACTTGCCCCCACGCTTC. This codes for CASSYLPPRF.

This clonotype was recorded at least ten times. The V and J genes are TRBV5-1 and TRBJ2-2; D is undetermined. Trimming pared 4 bases from V and 4 bases from J, leaving 17 bases between. Germline lookup yields CDR1 SGHRS and CDR2 YFSETQ. The CDR3 spans 16 residues. CDR3 nucleotide sequence: TGCGCCAGCAGCCAACGGGCCCGCGACGGCACCGGGGAGCTGTTTTTT. This encodes CASSQRARDGTGELFF.

The chain combines TRBV12-3 or TRBV12-4 with TRBJ2-3, with D perhaps TRBD1 (6 bases). The CDR3 is 15 residues long. V lost 6 bases and J lost 4, with 17 bases in between. CDR3 DNA sequence: TGTGCCAGCAGACTCTCCACAGGGTTCGCAGATACGCAGTATTTT. Its protein product is CASRLSTGFADTQYF.

There are a few counts of this clonotype. The chain links TRBV20-1 to TRBJ2-7; TRBD1 matches 7 bases. V dropped 6 bases and J dropped 5; count of bases not matched to a gene: 7. The CDR3 consists of 12 residues. Germline-derived CDR1 and CDR2 are DFQATT and SNEGSKA (reference sequence). The CDR3 sequence is CSAPLQGHEQYF. DNA for the CDR3: TGCAGTGCGCCTCTACAGGGGCACGAGCAGTACTTC.

This chain uses TRBV28 with TRBJ2-7, with TRBD1 matching over 9 bases. Germline lookup yields CDR1 MDHEN and CDR2 SYDVKM. This CDR3 contains 14 residues. V shed 5 bases and J 5 bases; nucleotides not matched to a gene: 7. The CDR3: CASSTGRDRDEQYF. Here the CDR3 DNA reads TGTGCCAGCAGTACAGGCCGGGACAGGGACGAGCAGTACTTC. Drawing the rest from reference TRBV28 and TRBJ2-7, the complete variable domain is DVKVTQSSRYLVKRTGEKVFLECVQDMDHENMFWYRQDPGLGLRLIYFSYDVKMKEKGDIPEGYSVSREKKERFSLILESASTNQTSMYLCASSTGRDRDEQYFGPGTRLTVT.

In this sample, this clonotype turned up many times. This rearrangement joins TRBV7-9 to TRBJ2-7; D is ambiguous. The CDR3 sequence is 11 residues long. The ends were cut back, 1 base at V and 7 bases at J, with 5 bases in the middle. CDR1 SEHNR and CDR2 FQNEAQ come from the germline V gene (reference sequence). CDR3 DNA sequence: TGTGCCAGCAGCTTAGAACGGGAGCAGTACTTC. Translated: CASSLEREQYF. The whole variable domain, filled in from reference TRBV7-9 and TRBJ2-7, reads DTGVSQNPRHKITKRGQNVTFRCDPISEHNRLYWYRQTLGQGPEFLTYFQNEAQLEKSRLLSDRFSAERPKGSFSTLEIQRTEQGDSAMYLCASSLEREQYFGPGTRLTVT.

This rearrangement joins TRBV12-3 or TRBV12-4 to TRBJ1-1, with a tentative D call TRBD1 (6 bases). CDR3 length: 14 residues. Deletions cut 5 bases from V and 5 bases from J, with 15 bases between. CDR3 residues: CASSLREGGTEAFF. The DNA of the CDR3 is TGTGCCAGCAGTCTCCGAGAGGGGGGGACTGAAGCTTTCTTT.

This clonotype came up a few times. CDR3 bases: TGTGCCAGCAGTCCGATGGGACAGGCGCACACTGAAGCTTTCTTT. This translates into CASSPMGQAHTEAFF. V gene TRBV27 combines with J gene TRBJ1-1; 8 nucleotides agree with TRBD1. Germline V gene data show CDR1 as MNHEY and CDR2 as SMNVEV (reference sequence). Trimming cost V 5 bases and J 3 bases; bases outside gene matches: 8. The CDR3 is made up of 15 amino acids.

In its sample, this clonotype was seen many times. The V gene is TRBV5-1, the J gene TRBJ2-5; D unresolved. The CDR3 has 12 amino acids. Germline CDR1 is SGHRS and CDR2 is YFSETQ. Trimming pared 4 bases from V and 4 bases from J, leaving 8 bases between. The CDR3 spells CASSKGPETQYF. The CDR3 DNA is TGCGCCAGCAGCAAAGGCCCAGAGACCCAGTACTTC. The full variable domain, its missing parts supplied by reference TRBV5-1 and TRBJ2-5, is KAGVTQTPRYLIKTRGQQVTLSCSPISGHRSVSWYQQTPGQGLQFLFEYFSETQRNKGNFPGRFSGRQFSNSRSEMNVSTLELGDSALYLCASSKGPETQYFGPGTRLLVL.

V and J are TRBV5-1 and TRBJ1-2; D uncertain. V was trimmed by 1 base and J by 8 bases, leaving 15 bases between them. Germline V gives CDR1 SGHRS, CDR2 YFSETQ. This CDR3 spans 14 amino acids. The chain's CDR3 is CASSLLLGSGGYTF. In DNA form, the CDR3 reads TGCGCCAGCAGCTTGCTTTTGGGATCAGGAGGCTACACCTTC.